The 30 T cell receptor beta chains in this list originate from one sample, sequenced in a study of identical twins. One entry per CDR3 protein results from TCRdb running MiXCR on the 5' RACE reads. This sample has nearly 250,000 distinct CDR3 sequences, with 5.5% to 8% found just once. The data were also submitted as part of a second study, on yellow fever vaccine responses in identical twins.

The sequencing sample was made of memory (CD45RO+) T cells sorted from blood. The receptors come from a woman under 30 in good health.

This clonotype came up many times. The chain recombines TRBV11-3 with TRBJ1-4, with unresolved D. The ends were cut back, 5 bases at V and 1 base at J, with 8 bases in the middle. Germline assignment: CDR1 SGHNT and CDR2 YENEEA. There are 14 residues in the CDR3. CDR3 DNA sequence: TGTGCCAGCAGCGAACCAGAAACTAATGAAAAACTGTTTTTT. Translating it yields CASSEPETNEKLFF.

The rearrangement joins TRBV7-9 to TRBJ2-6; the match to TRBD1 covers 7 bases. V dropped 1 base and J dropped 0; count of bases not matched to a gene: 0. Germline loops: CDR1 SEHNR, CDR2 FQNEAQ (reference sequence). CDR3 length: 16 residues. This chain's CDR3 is CASSLGTGSGANVLTF. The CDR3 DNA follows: TGTGCCAGCAGCTTAGGGACAGGCTCTGGGGCCAACGTCCTGACTTTC.

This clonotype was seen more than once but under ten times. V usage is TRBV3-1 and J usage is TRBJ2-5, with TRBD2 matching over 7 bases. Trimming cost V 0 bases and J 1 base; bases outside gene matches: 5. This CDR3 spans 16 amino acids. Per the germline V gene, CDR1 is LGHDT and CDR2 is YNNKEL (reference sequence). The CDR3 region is CASSQEGRGLQETQYF. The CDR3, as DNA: TGTGCCAGCAGCCAAGAAGGGAGGGGACTCCAAGAGACCCAGTACTTC.

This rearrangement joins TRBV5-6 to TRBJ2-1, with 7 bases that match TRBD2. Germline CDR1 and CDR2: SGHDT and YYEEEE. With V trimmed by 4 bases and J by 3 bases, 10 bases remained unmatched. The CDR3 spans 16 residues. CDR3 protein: CASSPLRLADYNEQFF. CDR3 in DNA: TGTGCCAGCAGCCCTTTGAGGCTAGCGGACTACAATGAGCAGTTCTTC.

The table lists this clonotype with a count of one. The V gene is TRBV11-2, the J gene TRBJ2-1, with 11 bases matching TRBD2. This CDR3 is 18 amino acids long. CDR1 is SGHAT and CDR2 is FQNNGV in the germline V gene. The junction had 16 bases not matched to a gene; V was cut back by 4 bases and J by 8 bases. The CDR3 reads CASSSDPGTSGLGYEQFF. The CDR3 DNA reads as TGTGCCAGCAGCTCCGACCCCGGGACTAGCGGCCTGGGGTATGAGCAGTTCTTC.

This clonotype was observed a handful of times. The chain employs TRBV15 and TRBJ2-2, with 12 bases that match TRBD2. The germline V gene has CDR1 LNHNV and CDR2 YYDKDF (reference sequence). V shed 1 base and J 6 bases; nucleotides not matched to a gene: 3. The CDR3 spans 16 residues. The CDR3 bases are TGTGCCACCAGCAGAGGAGGACTAGCGGGATCCGGGGAGCTGTTTTTT. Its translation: CATSRGGLAGSGELFF.

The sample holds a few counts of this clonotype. The CDR3 reads CAISEAGAVEQYF. The CDR3 bases are TGTGCCATCAGTGAAGCGGGGGCGGTCGAGCAGTACTTC. This rearrangement joins TRBV10-3 to TRBJ2-7; 8 bases line up with TRBD2. V dropped 3 bases and J dropped 6; count of bases not matched to a gene: 4. Per the germline V gene, CDR1 is ENHRY and CDR2 is SYGVKD. There are 13 residues in the CDR3.

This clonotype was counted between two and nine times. The CDR3 spells CSARDAKGDVLDTQYF. CDR3 bases: TGCAGTGCTAGAGATGCCAAGGGAGACGTTTTGGATACGCAGTATTTT. The chain links TRBV20-1 to TRBJ2-3; D possibly corresponds to TRBD2 (5 bases). CDR3 length: 16 amino acids. V shed 0 bases and J shed 6 bases, with 19 bases lying between them. Per germline, CDR1 DFQATT and CDR2 SNEGSKA (reference sequence).

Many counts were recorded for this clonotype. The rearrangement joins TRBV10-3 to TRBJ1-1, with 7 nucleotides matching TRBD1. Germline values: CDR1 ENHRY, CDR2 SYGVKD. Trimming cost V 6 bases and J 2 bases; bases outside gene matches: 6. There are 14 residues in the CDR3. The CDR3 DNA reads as TGTGCCATCAGAGCGGGACAGTCAAACACTGAAGCTTTCTTT. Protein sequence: CAIRAGQSNTEAFF.

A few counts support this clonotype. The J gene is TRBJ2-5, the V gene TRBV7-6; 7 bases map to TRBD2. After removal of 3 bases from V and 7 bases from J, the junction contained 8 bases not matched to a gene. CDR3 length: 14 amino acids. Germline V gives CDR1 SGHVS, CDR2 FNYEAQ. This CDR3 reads CASSFYSGSGTQYF. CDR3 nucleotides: TGTGCCAGCAGCTTCTATAGCGGGTCCGGGACCCAGTACTTC.

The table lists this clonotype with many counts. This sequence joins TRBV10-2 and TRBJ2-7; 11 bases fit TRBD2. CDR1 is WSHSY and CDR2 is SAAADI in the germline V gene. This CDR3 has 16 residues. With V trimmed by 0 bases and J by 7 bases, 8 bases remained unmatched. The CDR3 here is CASSESGTSGEGEQYF. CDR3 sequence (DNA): TGCGCCAGCAGTGAGTCGGGGACTAGCGGAGAGGGGGAGCAGTACTTC.

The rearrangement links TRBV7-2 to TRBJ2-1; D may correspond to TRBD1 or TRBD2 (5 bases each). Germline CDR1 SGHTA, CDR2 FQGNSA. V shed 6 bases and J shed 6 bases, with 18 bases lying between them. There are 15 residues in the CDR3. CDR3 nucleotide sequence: TGTGCCAGCAGACATGACTCGGGGCCGCGCAATGAGCAGTTCTTC. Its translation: CASRHDSGPRNEQFF.

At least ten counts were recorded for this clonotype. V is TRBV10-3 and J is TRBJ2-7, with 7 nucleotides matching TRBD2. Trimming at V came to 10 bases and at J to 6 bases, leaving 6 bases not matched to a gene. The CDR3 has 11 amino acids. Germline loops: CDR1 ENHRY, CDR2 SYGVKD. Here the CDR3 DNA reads TGTGCCACTAAGGCTAGCGGCGAGCAGTACTTC. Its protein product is CATKASGEQYF.

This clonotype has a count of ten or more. CDR3 in DNA: TGTGCCAGCAGTTTACCCGCCGGGACTAGCGGGTACGAGCAGTACTTC. This encodes CASSLPAGTSGYEQYF. The chain has TRBV27 and TRBJ2-7; TRBD2 matches 12 bases. Unmatched junction bases numbered 6, after V lost 2 bases and J lost 4 bases. The V gene's germline CDR1 is MNHEY and CDR2 SMNVEV (reference sequence). The CDR3 sequence is 16 residues long.

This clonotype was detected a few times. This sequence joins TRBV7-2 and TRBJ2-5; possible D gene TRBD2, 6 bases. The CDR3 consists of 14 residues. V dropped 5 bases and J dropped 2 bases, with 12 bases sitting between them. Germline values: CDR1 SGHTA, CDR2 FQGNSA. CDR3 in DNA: TGTGCCAGCAGCCTCCGAGCGGGTCAAGAGACCCAGTACTTC. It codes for CASSLRAGQETQYF. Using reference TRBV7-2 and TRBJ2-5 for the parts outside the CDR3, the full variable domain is GAGVSQSPSNKVTEKGKDVELRCDPISGHTALYWYRQSLGQGLEFLIYFQGNSAPDKSGLPSDRFSAERTGGSVSTLTIQRTQQEDSAVYLCASSLRAGQETQYFGPGTRLLVL.

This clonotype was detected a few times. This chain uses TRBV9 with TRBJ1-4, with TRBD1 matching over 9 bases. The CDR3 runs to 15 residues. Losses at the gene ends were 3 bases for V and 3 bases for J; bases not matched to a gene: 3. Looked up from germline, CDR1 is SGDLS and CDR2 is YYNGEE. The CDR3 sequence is CASSAYRGPNEKLFF. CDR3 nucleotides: TGTGCCAGCAGCGCGTACAGGGGGCCTAATGAAAAACTGTTTTTT.

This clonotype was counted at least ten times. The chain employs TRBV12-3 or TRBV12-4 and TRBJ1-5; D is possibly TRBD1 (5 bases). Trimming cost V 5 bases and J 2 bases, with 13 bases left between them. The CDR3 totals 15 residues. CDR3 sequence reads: CASSPGREGNQPQHF. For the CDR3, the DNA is TGTGCCAGCAGTCCAGGGAGAGAAGGCAATCAGCCCCAGCATTTT.

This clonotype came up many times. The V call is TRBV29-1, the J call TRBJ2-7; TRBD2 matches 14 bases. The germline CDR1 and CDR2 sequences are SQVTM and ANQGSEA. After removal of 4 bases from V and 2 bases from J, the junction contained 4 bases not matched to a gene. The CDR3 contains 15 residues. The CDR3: CSVAGLAGGPYEQYF. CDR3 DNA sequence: TGCAGCGTTGCCGGACTAGCGGGAGGTCCCTACGAGCAGTACTTC.

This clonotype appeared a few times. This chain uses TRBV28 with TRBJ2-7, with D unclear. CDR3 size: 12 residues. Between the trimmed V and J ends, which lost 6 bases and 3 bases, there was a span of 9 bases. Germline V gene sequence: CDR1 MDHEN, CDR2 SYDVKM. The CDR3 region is CASSGLYYEQYF. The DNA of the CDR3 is TGTGCCAGCAGCGGCCTCTACTACGAGCAGTACTTC.

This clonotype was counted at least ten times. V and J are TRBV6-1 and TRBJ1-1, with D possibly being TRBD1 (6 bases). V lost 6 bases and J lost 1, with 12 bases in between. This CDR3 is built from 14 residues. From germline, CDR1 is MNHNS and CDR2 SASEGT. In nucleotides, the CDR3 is TGTGCCAGCAGCCGACAGGACAAGAACACTGAAGCTTTCTTT. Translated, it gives CASSRQDKNTEAFF.

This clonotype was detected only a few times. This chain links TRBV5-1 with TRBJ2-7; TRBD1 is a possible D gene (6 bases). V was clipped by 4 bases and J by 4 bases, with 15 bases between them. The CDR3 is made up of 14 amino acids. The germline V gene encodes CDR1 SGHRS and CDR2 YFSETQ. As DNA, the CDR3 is TGCGCCAGCAGCATGTCACAGGGTGGGTACGAGCAGTACTTC. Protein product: CASSMSQGGYEQYF. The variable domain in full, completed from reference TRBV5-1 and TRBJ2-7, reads KAGVTQTPRYLIKTRGQQVTLSCSPISGHRSVSWYQQTPGQGLQFLFEYFSETQRNKGNFPGRFSGRQFSNSRSEMNVSTLELGDSALYLCASSMSQGGYEQYFGPGTRLTVT.

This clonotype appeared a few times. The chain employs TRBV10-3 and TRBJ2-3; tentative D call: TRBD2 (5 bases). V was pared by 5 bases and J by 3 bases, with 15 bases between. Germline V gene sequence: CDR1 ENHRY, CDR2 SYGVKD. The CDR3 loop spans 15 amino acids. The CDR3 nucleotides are TGTGCCATCAGTCGGGCTAGAGGAGGTACAGATACGCAGTATTTT. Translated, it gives CAISRARGGTDTQYF.

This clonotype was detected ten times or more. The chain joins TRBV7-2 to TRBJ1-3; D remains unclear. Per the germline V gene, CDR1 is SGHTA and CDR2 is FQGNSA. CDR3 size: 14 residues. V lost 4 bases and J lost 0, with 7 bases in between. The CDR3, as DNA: TGTGCCAGCAGCTCAACTTCCTCTGGAAACACCATATATTTT. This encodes CASSSTSSGNTIYF.

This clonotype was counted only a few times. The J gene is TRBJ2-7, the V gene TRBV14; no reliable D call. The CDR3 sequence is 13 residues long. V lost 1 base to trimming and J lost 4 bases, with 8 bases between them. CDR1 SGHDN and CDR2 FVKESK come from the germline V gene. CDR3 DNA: TGTGCCAGCAGCCAAGGGGCCAATTACGAGCAGTACGTC. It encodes CASSQGANYEQYV.

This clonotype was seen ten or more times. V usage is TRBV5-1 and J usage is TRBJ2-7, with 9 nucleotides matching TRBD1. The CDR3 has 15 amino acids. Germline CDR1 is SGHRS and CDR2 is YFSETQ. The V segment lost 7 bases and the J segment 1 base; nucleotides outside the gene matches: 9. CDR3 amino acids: CASGEGTGKSYEQYF. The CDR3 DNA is TGCGCCAGCGGGGAGGGGACAGGGAAATCCTACGAGCAGTACTTC.

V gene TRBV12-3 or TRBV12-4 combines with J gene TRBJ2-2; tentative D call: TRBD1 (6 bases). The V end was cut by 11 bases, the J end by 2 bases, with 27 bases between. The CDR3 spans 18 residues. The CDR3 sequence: CAFCFTGTTRFNTGELFF. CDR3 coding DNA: TGTGCCTTCTGTTTCACTGGGACAACGAGGTTTAACACCGGGGAGCTGTTTTTT.

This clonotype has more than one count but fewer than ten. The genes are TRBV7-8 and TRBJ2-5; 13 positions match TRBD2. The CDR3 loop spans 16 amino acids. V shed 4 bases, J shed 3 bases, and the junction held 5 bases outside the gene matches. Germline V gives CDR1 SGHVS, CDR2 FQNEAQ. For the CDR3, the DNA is TGTGCCAGCAGCTCCCGGACTAGCGGGGGAAAAGAGACCCAGTACTTC. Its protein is CASSSRTSGGKETQYF.

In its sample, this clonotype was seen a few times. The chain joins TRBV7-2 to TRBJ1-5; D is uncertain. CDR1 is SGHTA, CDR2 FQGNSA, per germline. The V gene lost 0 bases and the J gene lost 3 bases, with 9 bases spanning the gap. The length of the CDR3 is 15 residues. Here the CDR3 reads CASSLASSPNQPQHF. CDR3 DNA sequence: TGTGCCAGCAGCTTAGCCAGCAGCCCCAATCAGCCCCAGCATTTT.

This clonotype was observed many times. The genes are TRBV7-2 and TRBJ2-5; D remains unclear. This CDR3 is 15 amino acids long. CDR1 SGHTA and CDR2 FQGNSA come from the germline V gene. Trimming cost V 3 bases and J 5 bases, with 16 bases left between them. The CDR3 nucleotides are TGTGCCAGCAGCTTTTCGACGACCCCTACGGAGACCCAGTACTTC. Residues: CASSFSTTPTETQYF.

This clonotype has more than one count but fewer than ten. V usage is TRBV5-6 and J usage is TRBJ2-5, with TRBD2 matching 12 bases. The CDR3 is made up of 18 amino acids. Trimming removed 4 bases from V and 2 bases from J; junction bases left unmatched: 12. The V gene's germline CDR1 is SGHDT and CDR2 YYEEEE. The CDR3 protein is CASSAFRLAGVGQETQYF. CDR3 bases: TGTGCCAGCAGCGCGTTTAGACTAGCGGGAGTAGGTCAAGAGACCCAGTACTTC.